This T cell receptor (beta chain) was identified in a study of PD-1 blockade in classical Hodgkin lymphoma. Regarding the study as a whole: It was among complete responders that baseline diversity resembled that of newly diagnosed patients. Diversity in CD4+ TCRs, unlike that measured in CD8+ TCRs, had risen significantly by C4D1. Later analyses included only patients treated at least 1 year post-ASCT. Healthy donors reportedly exceeded newly diagnosed patients in baseline TCR diversity.

V lost 1 base and J lost 4, with 7 bases in between. Germline V gene lookup returns CDR1 MGHDK and CDR2 SYGVNS. This CDR3 is 13 amino acids long. Every patient was affected by relapse after autologous stem cell transplantation, while exposure to brentuximab vedotin was not uniform. For this clone: Its antigen remains unknown.

The repertoire was sequenced with immunoSEQ multiplex PCR; TCRdb's copy has only in-frame clones and lacks some. Counted here are about 40,000 clones, around 78% occurring once; the ten biggest clones make up about 10%. The V gene is TRBV25-1, the J gene TRBJ1-2; D is possibly TRBD1 (5 bases). The receptor was derived from a human donor with classical Hodgkin lymphoma. The source was peripheral blood mononuclear cells (PBMCs), collected at baseline. The CDR3 bases are TGTGCCAGCAGTGAATGGGGCAGCTATGGCTACACCTTC. This translates into CASSEWGSYGYTF.